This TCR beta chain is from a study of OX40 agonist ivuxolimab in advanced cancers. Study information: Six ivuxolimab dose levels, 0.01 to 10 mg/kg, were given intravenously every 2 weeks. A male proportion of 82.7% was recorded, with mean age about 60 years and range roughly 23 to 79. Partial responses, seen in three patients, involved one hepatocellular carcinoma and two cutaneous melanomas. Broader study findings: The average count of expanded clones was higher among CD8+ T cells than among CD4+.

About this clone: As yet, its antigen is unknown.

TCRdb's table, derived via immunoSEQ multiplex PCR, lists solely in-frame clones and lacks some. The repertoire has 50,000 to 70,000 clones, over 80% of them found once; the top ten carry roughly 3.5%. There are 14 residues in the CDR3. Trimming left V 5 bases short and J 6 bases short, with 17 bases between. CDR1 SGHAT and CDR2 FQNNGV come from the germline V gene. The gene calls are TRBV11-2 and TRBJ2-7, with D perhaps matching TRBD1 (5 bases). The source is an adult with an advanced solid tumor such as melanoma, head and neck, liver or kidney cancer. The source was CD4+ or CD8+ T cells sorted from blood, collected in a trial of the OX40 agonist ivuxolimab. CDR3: CASSRIRAPFEQYF. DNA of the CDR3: TGTGCCAGCAGCAGGATCAGGGCCCCCTTCGAGCAGTACTTC.